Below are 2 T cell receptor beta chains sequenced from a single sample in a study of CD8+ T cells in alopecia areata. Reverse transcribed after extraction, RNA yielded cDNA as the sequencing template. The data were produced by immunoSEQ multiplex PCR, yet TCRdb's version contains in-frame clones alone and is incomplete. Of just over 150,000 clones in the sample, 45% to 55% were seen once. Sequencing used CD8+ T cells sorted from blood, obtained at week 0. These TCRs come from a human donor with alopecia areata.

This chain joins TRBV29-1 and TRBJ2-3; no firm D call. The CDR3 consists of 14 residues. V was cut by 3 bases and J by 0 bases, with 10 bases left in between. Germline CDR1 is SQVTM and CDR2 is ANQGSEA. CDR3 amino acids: CSVEGLESTDTQYF. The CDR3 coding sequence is TGCAGCGTTGAGGGGTTAGAGAGCACAGATACGCAGTATTTT.

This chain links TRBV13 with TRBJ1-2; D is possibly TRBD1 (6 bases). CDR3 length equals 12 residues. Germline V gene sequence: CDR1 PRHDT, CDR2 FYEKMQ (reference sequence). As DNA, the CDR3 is TGTGTAGGACAGTCCCAAAACTATGGCTACACCTTC. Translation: CVGQSQNYGYTF.